The next 7 T cell receptor beta chains were all read from a single sample in a study of T cell responses to AZD1222 COVID-19 vaccine. The table came from immunoSEQ multiplex PCR; TCRdb's copy has only in-frame clones and leaves some out. The sample lists more than 100,000 clones, around 87% occurring once. This material consisted of peripheral blood, taken on day 0 of AZD1222 vaccination. The source is an adult in good health.

This clone was counted only a few times. The V call is TRBV19, the J call TRBJ1-2; 9 bases align to TRBD1. CDR1 LNHDA and CDR2 SQIVND come from the germline V gene (reference sequence). This CDR3 has 16 residues. J gave up 4 bases and V 5 bases, and 11 bases lay outside the gene matches. The CDR3 sequence: CASSAYGTGKAYGYTF. CDR3 coding DNA: TGTGCCAGTAGTGCCTACGGGACAGGGAAAGCCTATGGCTACACCTTC. The variable domain in full, with the rest retrieved from reference TRBV19 and TRBJ1-2, is DGGITQSPKYLFRKEGQNVTLSCEQNLNHDAMYWYRQDPGQGLRLIYYSQIVNDFQKGDIAEGYSVSREKKESFPLTVTSAQKNPTAFYLCASSAYGTGKAYGYTFGSGTRLTVV.

In this sample, this clone is medium-sized. The rearrangement uses TRBV4-1 and TRBJ2-5; tentative D call: TRBD1 (6 bases). CDR3 length: 14 residues. Germline-derived CDR1 and CDR2 are MGHRA and YSYEKL. Trimming cost V 0 bases and J 1 base, with 6 bases left between them. CDR3 region: CASSQEGAQETQYF. The CDR3 DNA reads TGCGCCAGCAGCCAAGAGGGGGCCCAAGAGACCCAGTACTTC.

The chain joins TRBV19 to TRBJ1-5; D is undetermined. This CDR3 spans 15 amino acids. The germline gives CDR1 LNHDA, CDR2 SQIVND (reference sequence). V lost 10 bases, J lost 2 bases, and 18 bases lay in between. CDR3 protein: CATTLGREGNQPQHF. The CDR3 bases are TGTGCCACAACTCTGGGGAGGGAGGGCAATCAGCCCCAGCATTTT.

A remark on this clone: A much larger clone differs by one base, so this may be a read error. This chain uses TRBV6-5 with TRBJ2-3; TRBD2 agrees at 9 bases. The germline gives CDR1 MNHEY, CDR2 SVGAGI. J was trimmed by 1 base and V by 6 bases; bases with no gene match: 2. This CDR3 spans 14 amino acids. CDR3 region: CASRVAGGTDTQYF. The DNA of the CDR3 is TGTGCCAGCAGAGTAGCGGGGGGCACAGATACGCAGTATTTT.

V usage is TRBV29-1 and J usage is TRBJ2-7; perhaps TRBD1 as D (6 bases). The CDR3 contains 14 residues. Trimming took off 3 bases at V and 2 bases at J, with 14 bases between the two ends. From germline, CDR1 is SQVTM and CDR2 ANQGSEA. In nucleotides, the CDR3 is TGCAGCGTTGACGGCCCAGGGGTCGCCTACGAGCAGTACTTC. It is translated as CSVDGPGVAYEQYF.

This chain uses TRBV2 with TRBJ1-1; a possible D gene is TRBD1 (6 bases). The CDR3 consists of 12 residues. V was pared by 4 bases and J by 8 bases, with 11 bases between. Germline CDR1 SNHLY, CDR2 FYNNEI. CDR3 coding DNA: TGTGCCAGCAGTGTCACCGGGACAGAAGCTTTCTTT. Translating gives CASSVTGTEAFF.

This chain connects TRBV13 to TRBJ2-3; TRBD2 agrees at 12 bases. This CDR3 has 16 amino acids. The V gene's germline CDR1 is PRHDT and CDR2 FYEKMQ (reference sequence). The ends lost 5 bases at V and 6 bases at J; junction bases unmatched: 9. The CDR3 DNA reads TGTGCCAGCAGCAAACGGACTAGCGGGGCCACCGATACGCAGTATTTT. Amino acid sequence: CASSKRTSGATDTQYF.